A selection of T cell receptor beta chains follows, all from one sample in a study of spatial heterogeneity in lung cancer. One entry per CDR3 protein results from TCRdb running MiXCR on the 5' RACE reads. The sample has 50,000 to 55,000 distinct CDR3 sequences; more than 6.5% are singletons. The sample was PBMCs, taken at surgery. All receptors come from a female donor with early-stage non-small cell lung cancer. The CDR3 runs from the conserved cysteine through the conserved F or W.

TRBJ2-1,TRBV14,CASSPGLALPTEQFF
TRBJ1-2,TRBV7-2,CASSLDRNRPPNYGYTF
TRBJ2-2,TRBV5-1,CASSLDGGTGELFF
TRBJ2-2,TRBV20-1,CSARVYTGELFF
TRBJ2-7,TRBV12-3/TRBV12-4,CASSLVDRYEQYF
TRBJ1-5,TRBV24-1,CANPAPPDLTGSNQPQHF
TRBJ1-5,TRBV19,CASSPLRGRQPQHF
TRBJ2-1,TRBV2,CASSVLGRGGEQFF
TRBJ2-1,TRBV18,CASSPVPQGRNEQFF
TRBJ2-7,TRBV6-2/TRBV6-3,CASSYSEQGSSYEQYF